These 30 T cell receptor beta chains were sequenced from one sample in a study of blood T cells in healthy people across ages. PCR was performed a second time for roughly 6 to 12 cycles using a sample-barcoded 5' primer and a J-beta primer mix. TCRdb re-derived calls from the 5' RACE reads in MiXCR, one entry per CDR3 protein. The sample lists 1,300,000 or so distinct CDR3 sequences, approximately 59% occurring once. Input material: blood. These receptors all stem from a man aged 18 to 30 in good health.

The chain recombines TRBV29-1 with TRBJ2-3; 9 bases fit TRBD2. Germline V gene sequence: CDR1 SQVTM, CDR2 ANQGSEA. Trimming removed 4 bases from V and 4 bases from J; junction bases left unmatched: 6. The CDR3 length is 14 residues. The CDR3 sequence is CSVVVAGVSDTQYF. The CDR3 DNA sequence: TGCAGCGTTGTGGTAGCGGGAGTCTCAGATACGCAGTATTTT.

This clonotype was counted a few times. The V gene is TRBV10-3, the J gene TRBJ2-6, with a possible D match to TRBD1 (6 bases). This CDR3 region has 14 residues. Germline V gene sequence: CDR1 ENHRY, CDR2 SYGVKD. Between the trimmed V and J ends, which lost 4 bases and 2 bases, there was a span of 6 bases. For the CDR3, the DNA is TGTGCCATCAGTGCAGGGGCTGGGGCCAACGTCCTGACTTTC. This codes for CAISAGAGANVLTF.

There are a few counts of this clonotype. Here the CDR3 reads CASSGTGSKNIQYF. The DNA for the CDR3 is TGTGCCAGCAGCGGGACAGGGTCCAAAAACATTCAGTACTTC. The J gene is TRBJ2-4, the V gene TRBV9; TRBD1 matches at 8 bases. V was pared by 3 bases and J by 2 bases, with 1 base of the junction left unmatched. This CDR3 comprises 14 residues. Looked up from germline, CDR1 is SGDLS and CDR2 is YYNGEE.

The V gene is TRBV9, the J gene TRBJ1-1; unclear D gene. The V gene lost 0 bases and the J gene lost 1 base, with 4 bases spanning the gap. In germline, CDR1 is SGDLS, CDR2 YYNGEE. CDR3 size: 13 residues. The CDR3 coding sequence is TGTGCCAGCAGCGTAGCTTGGAACACTGAAGCTTTCTTT. This translates into CASSVAWNTEAFF.

CDR3 nucleotide sequence: TGTGCCAGCAGACTGGGACAGGGAGGTCGAAACATTCAGTACTTC. Its protein is CASRLGQGGRNIQYF. The V gene is TRBV6-5, the J gene TRBJ2-4, with 9 bases aligning to TRBD1. This CDR3 is 15 amino acids long. Trimming removed 6 bases from V and 6 bases from J; junction bases left unmatched: 9. Germline V gene lookup returns CDR1 MNHEY and CDR2 SVGAGI.

The chain joins TRBV13 to TRBJ1-1; 8 bases line up with TRBD1. Trimming at V came to 6 bases and at J to 0 bases, leaving 15 bases not matched to a gene. Germline-derived CDR1 and CDR2 are PRHDT and FYEKMQ (reference sequence). CDR3 length: 18 residues. CDR3 protein: CASSFLTGTGDMNTEAFF. CDR3 sequence (DNA): TGTGCCAGCAGTTTTTTAACCGGGACAGGCGATATGAACACTGAAGCTTTCTTT.

This rearrangement joins TRBV14 to TRBJ2-7; D is unresolved. Germline-derived CDR1 and CDR2 are SGHDN and FVKESK. The CDR3 consists of 16 residues. The V end was cut by 4 bases, the J end by 0 bases, with 16 bases between. CDR3 DNA sequence: TGTGCCAGCAGCCTCCGTCCCAGGCGACCCTCCTACGAGCAGTACTTC. Protein product: CASSLRPRRPSYEQYF.

This chain links TRBV20-1 with TRBJ2-1, with 8 bases fitting TRBD2. Germline-derived CDR1 and CDR2 are DFQATT and SNEGSKA (reference sequence). V lost 0 bases and J lost 9; bases outside the gene matches: 13. The CDR3 length is 16 residues. CDR3 in amino acids: CSARDRTGTSLFEQFF. In nucleotides, the CDR3 is TGCAGTGCTAGAGATCGGACCGGGACTAGTTTATTTGAGCAGTTCTTC.

The CDR3 sequence is CASSLRWGDYNEQFF. The CDR3 bases are TGTGCCAGCAGTCTACGGTGGGGGGACTACAATGAGCAGTTCTTC. The chain employs TRBV7-9 and TRBJ2-1; tentative D call: TRBD2 (6 bases). Germline lookup yields CDR1 SEHNR and CDR2 FQNEAQ (reference sequence). The CDR3 extends over 15 amino acids. V lost 6 bases, J lost 3 bases, and 15 bases lay in between.

In its sample, this clonotype was seen once. The rearrangement joins TRBV20-1 to TRBJ2-5, with 13 bases matching TRBD2. CDR1 and CDR2 from the germline V gene are DFQATT and SNEGSKA (reference sequence). With 1 base clipped from V and 7 bases from J, the junction kept 9 bases outside the gene matches. The CDR3 totals 16 residues. This CDR3 is CSARALAGGPGGTQYF. CDR3 bases: TGCAGTGCTAGAGCACTAGCGGGAGGGCCCGGGGGGACCCAGTACTTC.

Comments on this clonotype: Germline is not matched at one junction end, which may reflect a read error. The rearrangement uses TRBV4-2 and TRBJ2-5; TRBD2 aligns across 9 bases. CDR1 LGHNA and CDR2 YNFKEQ come from the germline V gene. This CDR3 comprises 17 residues. CDR3 coding DNA: TGTGCCAGCAGCCAAGAATGGGGACTAGCCCTCCAAGGGACCCAGTACTTC. Protein: CASSQEWGLALQGTQYF.

V and J are TRBV6-2 or TRBV6-3 and TRBJ1-2; 8 bases agree with TRBD1. CDR1 MNHEY and CDR2 SVGEGT come from the germline V gene. V was pared by 2 bases and J by 3 bases, with 5 bases of the junction left unmatched. The CDR3 is 15 amino acids. The CDR3 sequence is CASSYATGVDYGYTF. In DNA form, the CDR3 reads TGTGCCAGCAGTTACGCGACAGGGGTGGACTATGGCTACACCTTC.

The table lists this clonotype with many counts. This chain links TRBV12-3 or TRBV12-4 with TRBJ2-1; D call uncertain. V was cut by 2 bases and J by 9 bases, with 17 bases left in between. This CDR3 comprises 15 residues. CDR3 sequence reads: CASSLQRPFWSEQFF. The CDR3 DNA reads TGTGCCAGCAGTTTACAGAGGCCCTTCTGGAGTGAGCAGTTCTTC.

The V and J genes are TRBV20-1 and TRBJ2-7; 11 nucleotides agree with TRBD2. The CDR3 covers 18 residues. The germline gives CDR1 DFQATT, CDR2 SNEGSKA (reference sequence). J was trimmed by 5 bases and V by 4 bases; bases with no gene match: 19. The CDR3 sequence is CSANGVGILAGDSNEQYF. The CDR3 DNA is TGCAGTGCTAATGGAGTCGGCATACTAGCGGGAGATAGCAACGAGCAGTACTTC.

The V call is TRBV16, the J call TRBJ1-1; possible D gene TRBD1, 5 bases. V dropped 7 bases and J dropped 2 bases, with 11 bases sitting between them. The CDR3 extends over 13 amino acids. Germline CDR1 and CDR2: KGHSY and FQNENV. The chain's CDR3 is CASNMWGNTEAFF. As DNA, the CDR3 is TGTGCCAGCAACATGTGGGGCAACACTGAAGCTTTCTTT.

The rearrangement joins TRBV27 to TRBJ2-4; the D gene is possibly TRBD2 (5 bases). The J call may be wrong; the DNA end is better matched by TRBJ2-7. This CDR3 has 14 residues. The germline CDR1 and CDR2 sequences are MNHEY and SMNVEV (reference sequence). The CDR3 region is CASSSRGKSHEQYF. In DNA form, the CDR3 reads TGTGCCAGCAGTTCCCGGGGAAAGTCCCACGAGCAGTACTTC.

About this clonotype: One end of the junction does not line up with germline, which may come from a read error. The gene calls are TRBV20-1 and TRBJ2-5, with a weak D call TRBD2 (6 bases). Germline lookup yields CDR1 DFQATT and CDR2 SNEGSKA (reference sequence). The CDR3 consists of 13 residues. The CDR3 DNA is TGCAGTGCTAGTTGGAGGGACCAGGAGACCCAGTACTTC. Its translation: CSASWRDQETQYF.

This clonotype was counted a single time. This chain uses TRBV29-1 with TRBJ2-1; D perhaps matches TRBD2 (7 bases). V was pared by 2 bases and J by 3 bases, with 14 bases between. Germline CDR1 and CDR2: SQVTM and ANQGSEA. There are 15 residues in the CDR3. The CDR3 loop reads CSVERVGGLYNEQFF. The CDR3 nucleotides are TGCAGCGTTGAAAGGGTGGGGGGGCTCTACAATGAGCAGTTCTTC.

The rearrangement links TRBV4-1 to TRBJ2-6, with 9 bases that match TRBD1. Trimming took 3 bases from V and 0 from J; bases not matched to a gene: 9. This CDR3 region has 19 residues. Germline CDR1 and CDR2: MGHRA and YSYEKL. The CDR3 DNA reads TGCGCCAGCAGCCAGTGGTGGGACAGGGTGACCTCTGGGGCCAACGTCCTGACTTTC. Its protein is CASSQWWDRVTSGANVLTF.

This clonotype was recorded only once. The V and J genes are TRBV18 and TRBJ1-5; D not certain. V lost 0 bases and J lost 0, with 6 bases in between. This CDR3 has 15 amino acids. CDR1 and CDR2 from the germline V gene are KGHSH and LQKENI. CDR3 DNA: TGTGCCAGCTCACCACCTTCAGGTAGCAATCAGCCCCAGCATTTT. Its translation is CASSPPSGSNQPQHF.

This rearrangement joins TRBV5-1 to TRBJ2-4, with D maybe TRBD1 (5 bases). Germline V gives CDR1 SGHRS, CDR2 YFSETQ. Trimming removed 0 bases from V and 0 bases from J, with 19 bases in between. This CDR3 contains 19 residues. In DNA, the CDR3 is TGCGCCAGCAGCTTGGCCTTAGGGGCCGGAATATTAGCCAAAAACATTCAGTACTTC. Its protein is CASSLALGAGILAKNIQYF.

The gene calls are TRBV28 and TRBJ2-1; D is unresolved. Between the trimmed V and J ends, which lost 3 bases and 10 bases, there was a span of 13 bases. CDR3 length: 13 amino acids. The germline V gene has CDR1 MDHEN and CDR2 SYDVKM. The CDR3 bases are TGTGCCAGCAGTTTTCCTGGAACGTCCGAGCAGTTCTTC. It encodes CASSFPGTSEQFF.

Note on this clonotype: One junction end does not reproduce the germline sequence, and a read error may be involved. The CDR3 protein is CASSLGWTGAYEQDF. DNA of the CDR3: TGTGCCAGCAGCTTAGGTTGGACAGGGGCCTACGAGCAGGACTTC. The J gene is TRBJ2-4, the V gene TRBV7-2; 9 bases fit TRBD1. The germline CDR1 and CDR2 sequences are SGHTA and FQGNSA. This CDR3 contains 15 residues.

The chain employs TRBV7-6 and TRBJ1-4; no firm D call. Germline loops: CDR1 SGHVS, CDR2 FNYEAQ. CDR3 length equals 14 residues. Trimming stripped 5 bases from V and 0 bases from J, with 7 bases between. The chain's CDR3 is CASSVTTTNEKLFF. For the CDR3, the DNA is TGTGCCAGCAGCGTGACAACAACTAATGAAAAACTGTTTTTT.

Only a few counts were recorded for this clonotype. The gene calls are TRBV4-1 and TRBJ1-5; 12 nucleotides align to TRBD1. This CDR3 contains 14 residues. Trimming cost V 3 bases and J 7 bases; bases outside gene matches: 1. CDR1 is MGHRA, CDR2 YSYEKL, per germline. The DNA for the CDR3 is TGCGCCAGCAGCCAGGGACAGGGGGCCCAGCCCCAGCATTTT. It encodes CASSQGQGAQPQHF.

This clonotype has more than one count but fewer than ten. This rearrangement joins TRBV9 to TRBJ1-1; possibly TRBD1 for D (5 bases). V lost 0 bases and J lost 1, with 10 bases in between. Germline V gene sequence: CDR1 SGDLS, CDR2 YYNGEE. The CDR3 contains 15 residues. CDR3: CASSVERGGNTEAFF. The CDR3 coding sequence is TGTGCCAGCAGCGTAGAAAGGGGAGGGAACACTGAAGCTTTCTTT. The complete variable domain, with remaining parts taken from reference TRBV9 and TRBJ1-1, reads DSGVTQTPKHLITATGQRVTLRCSPRSGDLSVYWYQQSLDQGLQFLIQYYNGEERAKGNILERFSAQQFPDLHSELNLSSLELGDSALYFCASSVERGGNTEAFFGQGTRLTVV.

This clonotype has only a few counts. This chain joins TRBV21-1 and TRBJ1-4. TRBV21-1 is termed a pseudogene. The CDR3 covers 12 residues. CDR3 DNA sequence: TGTGCCAGCAAAACCCCGGAGGGAAAACTGTTTTTT. It is translated as CASKTPEGKLFF.

CDR3 in amino acids: CSARHQGVNCYTF. The CDR3 DNA reads TGCAGTGCTAGGCACCAGGGAGTTAACTGCTACACCTTC. The V gene is TRBV20-1, the J gene TRBJ1-2; possibly TRBD1 for D (5 bases). Germline values: CDR1 DFQATT, CDR2 SNEGSKA (reference sequence). This CDR3 has 13 residues. Trimming removed 3 bases at V and 9 bases at J, with 17 bases between.

In DNA form, the CDR3 reads TGTGCCAGCAGATCAACCGGGACTAGCGCCACCGGGGAGCTGTTTTTT. Its protein product is CASRSTGTSATGELFF. The rearrangement uses TRBV6-5 and TRBJ2-2; 10 bases align to TRBD2. V was pared by 6 bases and J by 4 bases, with 8 bases of the junction left unmatched. This CDR3 region has 16 residues. CDR1 MNHEY and CDR2 SVGAGI come from the germline V gene.

Worth noting for this clonotype: Mismatch with germline at one junction end may stem from a read error. This chain joins TRBV6-6 and TRBJ2-4; possibly TRBD1 for D (6 bases). With the DNA end fitting TRBJ2-7 better, the J assignment may be wrong. The CDR3 consists of 12 residues. CDR1 and CDR2 from the germline V gene are MNHNY and SVGAGI (reference sequence). The CDR3 loop is CASRYSGVEQYF. CDR3 sequence (DNA): TGTGCCAGCAGGTACTCAGGGGTCGAGCAGTACTTC.